The 28 T cell receptor beta chains in this list originate from one sample, sequenced in a study of blood T cell repertoires in COVID-19. Data came from immunoSEQ multiplex PCR; TCRdb stores just in-frame clones and leaves some out. Of under 550,000 clones in the sample, around 90% were seen once. Material: peripheral blood. The receptors were gathered from a young man with COVID-19, enrolled during active disease.

The gene calls are TRBV4-1 and TRBJ1-1, with D hard to call. The germline gives CDR1 MGHRA, CDR2 YSYEKL. With 1 base removed from V and 3 bases from J, the gap between germline ends came to 3 bases. This CDR3 has 12 amino acids. The CDR3 coding sequence is TGCGCCAGCAGCCAAGGAGACACTGAAGCTTTCTTT. Translating it yields CASSQGDTEAFF.

V usage is TRBV7-9 and J usage is TRBJ2-1, with 7 bases that match TRBD1. Germline V gene sequence: CDR1 SEHNR, CDR2 FQNEAQ (reference sequence). J lost 7 bases, V lost 4 bases, and 10 bases had no gene match. The CDR3 is made up of 15 amino acids. CDR3 in amino acids: CASSSTGSSVNEQFF. The CDR3 DNA reads as TGTGCCAGCAGCTCGACAGGGAGTTCTGTAAATGAGCAGTTCTTC. Together with reference TRBV7-9 and TRBJ2-1, the CDR3 gives the full variable domain: DTGVSQNPRHKITKRGQNVTFRCDPISEHNRLYWYRQTLGQGPEFLTYFQNEAQLEKSRLLSDRFSAERPKGSFSTLEIQRTEQGDSAMYLCASSSTGSSVNEQFFGPGTRLTVL.

J is TRBJ2-7 and V is TRBV4-1; no firm D call. CDR3 length: 15 amino acids. V was pared by 1 base and J by 4 bases, with 14 bases between. Germline CDR1 and CDR2: MGHRA and YSYEKL. CDR3 loop: CASSQAAVVSYEQYF. CDR3 nucleotides: TGCGCCAGCAGCCAAGCGGCGGTCGTCTCGTACGAGCAGTACTTC.

The chain recombines TRBV10-1 with TRBJ1-2; 8 bases match TRBD1. The CDR3 is made up of 15 amino acids. Trimming removed 6 bases from V and 0 bases from J; junction bases left unmatched: 6. Looked up from germline, CDR1 is WNHNN and CDR2 is SYGVQD (reference sequence). CDR3 region: CASSDGTGANYGYTF. The CDR3 DNA follows: TGCGCCAGCAGCGACGGGACAGGCGCTAACTATGGCTACACCTTC.

In this sample, this clone turned up a few times. The chain has TRBV19 and TRBJ1-1; TRBD1 agrees at 8 bases. The length of the CDR3 is 18 residues. Trimming at V came to 7 bases and at J to 0 bases, leaving 16 bases not matched to a gene. CDR1 and CDR2 from the germline V gene are LNHDA and SQIVND (reference sequence). The CDR3 reads CASKISRDRNLMNTEAFF. CDR3 nucleotides: TGTGCCAGTAAGATTTCCCGGGACAGGAATCTTATGAACACTGAAGCTTTCTTT.

The J gene is TRBJ1-4, the V gene TRBV19; 8 bases match TRBD1. Germline values: CDR1 LNHDA, CDR2 SQIVND (reference sequence). V lost 5 bases and J lost 0; bases outside the gene matches: 8. The length of the CDR3 is 17 residues. The CDR3 bases are TGTGCCAGTAGTCGGACAGGGAAAACGACAACTAATGAAAAACTGTTTTTT. Its protein product is CASSRTGKTTTNEKLFF.

The rearrangement uses TRBV11-2 and TRBJ2-7; D gene unclear. The germline V gene encodes CDR1 SGHAT and CDR2 FQNNGV. This CDR3 comprises 13 residues. V lost 6 bases and J 1 base, leaving 10 bases between the germline ends. The DNA for the CDR3 is TGTGCCAGCAGTAGTCCCGGGTCCTACGAGCAGTACTTC. The encoded protein is CASSSPGSYEQYF.

The chain combines TRBV6-5 with TRBJ2-1; a weak D match, TRBD2 (5 bases). The CDR3 extends over 13 amino acids. V dropped 5 bases and J dropped 8 bases, with 13 bases sitting between them. Germline CDR1 MNHEY, CDR2 SVGAGI. DNA for the CDR3: TGTGCCAGCAGTACCTTAGGAGGCCATGAGCAGTTCTTC. Amino acids: CASSTLGGHEQFF.

This chain connects TRBV3-1 (or the pseudogene TRBV3-2) to TRBJ1-6; the D gene is possibly TRBD1 (6 bases). CDR1 and CDR2 (germline): LGHDT, YNNKEL (reference sequence). V lost 2 bases, J lost 7 bases, and 12 bases lay in between. This CDR3 is built from 15 residues. In nucleotides, the CDR3 is TGTGCCAGCAGCCAACAAAGCAGGGGAAATTCACCCCTCCACTTT. Protein: CASSQQSRGNSPLHF.

V usage is TRBV20-1 and J usage is TRBJ2-7; the match to TRBD2 covers 8 bases. The CDR3 has 13 amino acids. With V trimmed by 3 bases and J by 2 bases, 3 bases remained unmatched. CDR1 DFQATT and CDR2 SNEGSKA come from the germline V gene (reference sequence). CDR3 sequence reads: CSASKAGAYEQYF. CDR3 DNA: TGCAGTGCTAGTAAAGCGGGAGCCTACGAGCAGTACTTC.

This clone has a single count. V and J are TRBV5-1 and TRBJ1-2; weak D call: TRBD1 (6 bases). This CDR3 spans 16 amino acids. The V end lost 5 bases, the J end lost 2 bases, and 19 bases lay between the germline ends. Germline CDR1 is SGHRS and CDR2 is YFSETQ. The CDR3 loop reads CASRVQGGQGNYGYTF. As DNA, the CDR3 is TGCGCCAGCAGGGTACAGGGAGGGCAAGGAAACTATGGCTACACCTTC.

V usage is TRBV11-2 and J usage is TRBJ2-5; TRBD2 agrees at 14 bases. Germline CDR1 is SGHAT and CDR2 is FQNNGV. V shed 4 bases and J 2 bases; nucleotides not matched to a gene: 6. The CDR3 consists of 17 residues. CDR3 sequence: CASSSGLAGALQETQYF. In DNA, the CDR3 is TGTGCCAGCAGCTCGGGACTAGCGGGAGCGCTACAAGAGACCCAGTACTTC.

The CDR3 DNA reads as TGTGCCAGCACAATTACGACGGGATTTCCCGGGACAGGGGGAAAGTCTGGAAACACCATATATTTT. Protein sequence: CASTITTGFPGTGGKSGNTIYF. The chain uses TRBV6-8 and TRBJ1-3; 11 bases agree with TRBD1. CDR3 length equals 22 residues. CDR1 MNHGY and CDR2 SAAAGT come from the germline V gene. Trimming at V came to 7 bases and at J to 1 base, leaving 24 bases not matched to a gene.

The CDR3 nucleotides read TGTGCCAGCAGCCGAACAGGGGGAATACTACATCAGCCCCAGCATTTT. Translation gives CASSRTGGILHQPQHF. This chain links TRBV11-3 with TRBJ1-5, with 8 positions matching TRBD1. Looked up from germline, CDR1 is SGHNT and CDR2 is YENEEA. Trimming cost V 5 bases and J 5 bases; bases outside gene matches: 11. This CDR3 is 16 amino acids long.

In its sample, this clone was seen a few times. The V call is TRBV19, the J call TRBJ2-3; D unresolved. V was pared by 3 bases and J by 2 bases, with 9 bases between. This CDR3 spans 14 amino acids. Per germline, CDR1 LNHDA and CDR2 SQIVND (reference sequence). The CDR3 here is CASSIGWVTDTQYF. DNA for the CDR3: TGTGCCAGTAGTATCGGGTGGGTCACAGATACGCAGTATTTT.

This clone was counted only a few times. The chain carries TRBV7-2 and TRBJ2-1, with TRBD2 identical over 7 bases. CDR1 and CDR2 from the germline V gene are SGHTA and FQGNSA. There are 14 residues in the CDR3. Unmatched junction bases numbered 3, after V lost 1 base and J lost 6 bases. CDR3 loop: CASSLVRTSNEQFF. DNA for the CDR3: TGTGCCAGCAGCTTAGTGAGGACTAGCAATGAGCAGTTCTTC.

CDR3 in DNA: TGTGCCAGCAGTGTTCAGGGGAGCAACACTGAAGCTTTCTTT. Its translation is CASSVQGSNTEAFF. The chain links TRBV2 to TRBJ1-1; possibly TRBD1 for D (6 bases). This CDR3 comprises 14 residues. In germline, CDR1 is SNHLY, CDR2 FYNNEI. V was clipped by 4 bases and J by 2 bases, with 11 bases between them.

This chain links TRBV5-6 with TRBJ1-5; D call uncertain. Germline lookup yields CDR1 SGHDT and CDR2 YYEEEE. The CDR3 covers 14 residues. The ends were cut back, 3 bases at V and 4 bases at J, with 11 bases in the middle. CDR3 nucleotide sequence: TGTGCCAGCAGCTCTTTGCCAGATAATCAGCCCCAGCATTTT. Protein sequence: CASSSLPDNQPQHF.

The chain uses TRBV15 and TRBJ1-2, with a tentative D call TRBD1 (5 bases). CDR1 and CDR2 (germline): LNHNV, YYDKDF (reference sequence). There are 14 residues in the CDR3. Trimming cost V 0 bases and J 8 bases, with 13 bases left between them. DNA for the CDR3: TGTGCCACCAGCAGAGACCAGGGTCCCTGGGGCTACACCTTC. This gives the protein CATSRDQGPWGYTF.

The CDR3 protein is CASRGLAGLGETQYF. The CDR3 nucleotides are TGTGCCAGTAGAGGACTAGCGGGTCTGGGAGAGACCCAGTACTTC. The chain links TRBV19 to TRBJ2-5, with 11 bases matching TRBD2. V dropped 6 bases and J dropped 4; count of bases not matched to a gene: 7. The V gene's germline CDR1 is LNHDA and CDR2 SQIVND (reference sequence). The CDR3 is made up of 15 amino acids.

The rearrangement links TRBV30 to TRBJ1-3; D is uncertain. CDR3 length equals 13 residues. The germline gives CDR1 GTSNPN, CDR2 SVGIG (reference sequence). V lost 3 bases and J lost 4, with 10 bases in between. CDR3 bases: TGTGCCTGGAGCTACAGTTCGGGAAACACCATATATTTT. This gives the protein CAWSYSSGNTIYF.

The chain has TRBV11-2 and TRBJ2-2, with TRBD1 matching 9 bases. Germline CDR1 and CDR2: SGHAT and FQNNGV. CDR3 length: 14 amino acids. The V gene end was trimmed by 6 bases and the J gene end by 3 bases; junction bases not matched to a gene: 2. In nucleotides, the CDR3 is TGTGCCAGCAGGACAGGGGGTCACACCGGGGAGCTGTTTTTT. Its protein product is CASRTGGHTGELFF.

V usage is TRBV11-2 and J usage is TRBJ1-1, with unresolved D. The V gene's germline CDR1 is SGHAT and CDR2 FQNNGV. The V end was cut by 5 bases, the J end by 11 bases, with 12 bases between. The CDR3 has 11 amino acids. The CDR3 nucleotides are TGTGCCAGCAGCCGACTCGATGGCGCTTTCTTT. Translating gives CASSRLDGAFF.

The chain employs TRBV24-1 and TRBJ2-1, with TRBD2 matching over 10 bases. CDR3 length equals 16 residues. V gave up 3 bases and J gave up 4 bases; unmatched junction bases: 5. Looked up from germline, CDR1 is KGHDR and CDR2 is SFDVKD. The CDR3 coding sequence is TGTGCCACCAGTGATCTAGCGGGAGTATGGTACAATGAGCAGTTCTTC. Amino acids: CATSDLAGVWYNEQFF.

This clone has only one observation. J is TRBJ1-4 and V is TRBV7-6; 8 positions match TRBD1. J gave up 4 bases and V 5 bases, and 6 bases lay outside the gene matches. The CDR3 consists of 15 residues. In germline, CDR1 is SGHVS, CDR2 FNYEAQ. CDR3: CASSRRTGRNEKLFF. The CDR3 bases are TGTGCCAGCAGCAGGCGGACAGGGCGTAATGAAAAACTGTTTTTT.

The chain is built from TRBV7-9 and TRBJ2-1; 10 nucleotides match TRBD1. CDR1 is SEHNR, CDR2 FQNEAQ, per germline (reference sequence). This CDR3 has 15 residues. With 3 bases clipped from V and 9 bases from J, the junction kept 8 bases outside the gene matches. The CDR3 DNA is TGTGCCAGCAGCTTGAGACAGGGGGCCACTCTTGAGCAGTTCTTC. This translates into CASSLRQGATLEQFF.

Note on this clone: The identical CDR3 is also encoded by other nucleotide sequences in the sample. The rearrangement uses TRBV27 and TRBJ2-7; unclear D gene. The CDR3 extends over 13 amino acids. The germline V gene has CDR1 MNHEY and CDR2 SMNVEV (reference sequence). V shed 0 bases and J shed 2 bases, with 5 bases lying between them. As DNA, the CDR3 is TGTGCCAGCAGTTTATCTCCCACCTACGAGCAGTACTTC. This translates into CASSLSPTYEQYF.

The chain couples TRBV2 to TRBJ2-5; 11 nucleotides agree with TRBD2. CDR1 SNHLY and CDR2 FYNNEI come from the germline V gene. The CDR3 is 15 amino acids. V gave up 8 bases and J gave up 4 bases; unmatched junction bases: 9. CDR3: CASDYIGTSGETQYF. The CDR3 DNA reads TGTGCCAGCGACTATATAGGGACTAGCGGAGAGACCCAGTACTTC.